This T cell receptor (beta chain) was retrieved from a study of T cell repertoires in cytomegalovirus infection. Study background: Recently identified HLA-C-restricted and well-studied HLA-B-restricted CMV epitopes were used. Shared public TCR beta signatures pointed to both CMV infection and a matching HLA type. General study points: Predominance within the ex vivo response was attributable to HLA-C-restricted CMV-specific TCR beta clonotypes.

This clonotype turned up a few times. Antigen specificity is unknown. TCRdb independently ran MiXCR on the reads; one entry per CDR3 protein. The data hold about 900,000 distinct CDR3 sequences, with around 29% observed a single time. The sequence was collected from a human donor in good health (CMV status not recorded). Some clones in this sample may be carry-over from other donors' samples. The sample consisted of cultured CD8+ T cells from PBMCs, taken from culture after CMV antigen stimulation.

The CDR3 DNA reads TGTGCCAGTCTGGACAGTTCTAACTATGGCTACACCTTC. Amino acid sequence: CASLDSSNYGYTF. The chain couples TRBV19 to TRBJ1-2, with a weak D call TRBD1 (6 bases). CDR1 and CDR2 from the germline V gene are LNHDA and SQIVND (reference sequence). The V and J ends lost 8 bases and 0 bases respectively, with 10 bases between them. The CDR3 consists of 13 residues.